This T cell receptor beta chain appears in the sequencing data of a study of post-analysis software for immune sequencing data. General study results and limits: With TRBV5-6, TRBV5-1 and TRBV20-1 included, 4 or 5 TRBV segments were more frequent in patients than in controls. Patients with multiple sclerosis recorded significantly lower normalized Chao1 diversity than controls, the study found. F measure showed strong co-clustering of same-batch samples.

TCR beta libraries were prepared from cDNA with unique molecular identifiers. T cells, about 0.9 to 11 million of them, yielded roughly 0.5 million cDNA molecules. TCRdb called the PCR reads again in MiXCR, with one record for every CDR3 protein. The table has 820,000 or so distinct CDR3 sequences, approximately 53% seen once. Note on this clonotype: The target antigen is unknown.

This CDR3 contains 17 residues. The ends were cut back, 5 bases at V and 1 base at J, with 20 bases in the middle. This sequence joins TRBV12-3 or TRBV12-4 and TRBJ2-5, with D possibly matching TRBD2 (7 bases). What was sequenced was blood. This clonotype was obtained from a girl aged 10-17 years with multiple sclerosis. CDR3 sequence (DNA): TGTGCCAGCAGTCCCGGCCGGGGGCGGGGGCTCCAAGAGACCCAGTACTTC. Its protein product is CASSPGRGRGLQETQYF.